This T cell receptor (beta chain) was documented in a study of cytomegalovirus exposure and HLA in healthy donors. Study conclusions and caveats: The authors later found TCR association rates varying by HLA locus, with DRB1 most and HLA-C fewest. Rare sequences made up most TCRs, while some public TCRs were found in many donors.

The PCR ran on 60 Vbeta and 13 Jbeta primers. The table came from immunoSEQ multiplex PCR; TCRdb's copy has only in-frame clones and leaves some out. The sample lists some 190,000 clones; approximately 86% were seen once. Points on this clone: Its antigen is still unknown.

V trimming: 4 bases; J trimming: 4 bases; junction bases outside the gene matches: 2. CDR3 length: 13 residues. CDR1 SGHRS and CDR2 YFSETQ come from the germline V gene. The sequence was obtained from a woman aged 30 to 39 in good health and CMV-seronegative. The sequenced material came from PBMCs. The chain recombines TRBV5-1 with TRBJ2-1, with 7 bases fitting TRBD1. CDR3 sequence: CASSQGQYNEQFF. The CDR3 nucleotides read TGCGCCAGCAGCCAGGGACAGTACAATGAGCAGTTCTTC.